This T cell receptor beta chain was identified during a study of T cell repertoires in cytomegalovirus infection. MiXCR, run by TCRdb on the reads, gives a single entry per CDR3 protein. This table holds approximately 270,000 distinct CDR3 sequences, 22% found once. Trimming removed 2 bases from V and 5 bases from J; junction bases left unmatched: 2. Germline V gene data show CDR1 as SGHTA and CDR2 as FQGNSA. The CDR3 spans 13 residues. This clonotype was seen many times. Its antigen is as yet unknown. The chain carries TRBV7-2 and TRBJ2-5, with 7 bases that match TRBD2. This sample comprised cultured PBMCs, obtained from culture after CMV antigen stimulation. This clonotype was obtained from a human donor in good health (CMV status not recorded). Some clones in this sample may be carry-over from other donors' samples. The chain's CDR3 is CASSLSGRETQYF. The DNA for the CDR3 is TGTGCCAGCAGCTTATCCGGGAGGGAGACCCAGTACTTC.